This is a list of T cell receptor beta chains from one sample in a study of blood T cell repertoires in COVID-19. Generated by immunoSEQ multiplex PCR, the TCRdb table keeps only in-frame clones and is missing some. In the table there are 350,000 to 450,000 clones, about 85% of which are singletons. Sequencing used peripheral blood. These receptors were obtained from a woman aged 18-29 years with acute or convalescent COVID-19. CDR3s include the opening cysteine and the closing phenylalanine or tryptophan. A D gene is named only where the DNA matches it firmly. Rows give clone size only sometimes, using once, few, many, or a class for an expanded clone.

j_call,d_call,cdr3_length,clone_size,v_call,cdr3_aa,cdr3_nt
TRBJ1-6,.,14,.,TRBV6-1,CASSEMRAGSPLHF,TGTGCCAGCAGTGAAATGAGGGCTGGATCACCCCTCCACTTT
TRBJ2-7,TRBD2,15,.,TRBV3-1/TRBV3-2,CASSPRTSGRVLQYF,TGTGCCAGCAGCCCGCGGACTAGCGGGAGGGTCCTGCAGTACTTC
TRBJ2-7,.,14,.,TRBV5-6,CASSFGTNSYEQYF,TGTGCCAGCAGCTTTGGCACTAACTCCTACGAGCAGTACTTC
TRBJ1-1,.,13,.,TRBV7-8,CASSSDRDTEAFF,TGTGCCAGCAGCTCCGACAGAGACACTGAAGCTTTCTTT
TRBJ1-1,TRBD1,17,.,TRBV4-2,CASSQEAGTGMNTEAFF,TGTGCCAGCAGCCAAGAAGCGGGGACAGGGATGAACACTGAAGCTTTCTTT
TRBJ2-7,TRBD2,14,once,TRBV3-1/TRBV3-2,CASSPSSGGYEQYF,TGTGCCAGCAGCCCCTCTAGCGGGGGATACGAGCAGTACTTC
TRBJ2-1,.,12,.,TRBV11-2,CASSPPVNEQFF,TGTGCCAGCAGCCCCCCGGTCAATGAGCAGTTCTTC
TRBJ2-7,TRBD2,15,.,TRBV6-5,CASSYSVAGSYEQYF,TGTGCCAGCAGTTACAGCGTAGCGGGTTCCTACGAGCAGTACTTC
TRBJ2-1,.,15,.,TRBV7-9,CASILDGSSYNEQFF,TGTGCCAGCATTCTAGACGGAAGCTCCTACAATGAGCAGTTCTTC
TRBJ1-1,TRBD1,15,.,TRBV19,CASSIQTGGGSEAFF,TGTGCCAGTAGTATACAGACAGGGGGCGGCAGTGAAGCTTTCTTT
TRBJ1-5,.,18,.,TRBV4-1,CASSKRALGGYSNQPQHF,TGCGCCAGCAGCAAGCGGGCATTAGGAGGGTATAGCAATCAGCCCCAGCATTTT
TRBJ1-6,.,14,few,TRBV19,CASSIGPAASPLHF,TGTGCCAGTAGTATCGGACCAGCGGCTTCACCCCTCCACTTT
TRBJ2-1,.,16,.,TRBV10-3,CAISESMGSSYNEQFF,TGTGCCATCAGTGAGTCGATGGGGAGCTCCTACAATGAGCAGTTCTTC
TRBJ1-2,.,14,.,TRBV9,CASSETGRDYGYTF,TGTGCCAGCAGTGAGACAGGACGAGACTATGGCTACACCTTC
TRBJ2-7,TRBD1,14,.,TRBV11-2,CASSSPGTGYEQYF,TGTGCCAGCAGCTCCCCCGGGACAGGGTACGAGCAGTACTTC
TRBJ1-2,.,11,.,TRBV20-1,CSVEGIYGYTF,TGTTCAGTTGAGGGTATCTATGGCTACACCTTC
TRBJ2-6,.,13,.,TRBV12-3/TRBV12-4,CASPSSGANVLTF,TGTGCCAGCCCGTCGTCTGGGGCCAACGTCCTGACTTTC
TRBJ1-1,TRBD1,14,once,TRBV5-6,CASSRQGARAEAFF,TGTGCCAGCAGCCGACAGGGGGCTCGGGCTGAAGCTTTCTTT
TRBJ2-2,.,15,.,TRBV7-2,CASRMRLQNTGELFF,TGTGCCAGCAGAATGAGACTCCAGAACACCGGGGAGCTGTTTTTT
TRBJ1-6,.,13,.,TRBV19,CASRRSRNSPLHF,TGTGCCAGTAGGAGGTCGCGGAATTCACCCCTCCACTTT